The 24 T cell receptor beta chains given below trace back to one sample, sequenced in a study of shared clonotypes between healthy human individuals (dated by TCRdb to the early 2020s). Library preparation employed the immunoSEQ multiplex PCR assay. What TCRdb holds here is the immuneACCESS table cut down to in-frame rearrangements. Part of the clones is not present; checked against another copy, under half of the missing clones reflect an unresolved V gene, and the others are unexplained. Present in this sample are about 110,000 clones, around 64% of which were seen just once. The ten largest clonotypes hold about 25% of the sample. Sequencing was done on a sample of memory CD8+ T cells sorted from blood. Explained via the paper, the cell subset or site label denotes: CD45RO+ cells pooled with CCR7-negative TemRA cells. The receptors stem from a woman aged 25 to 39 in good health.

The chain is built from TRBV5-1 and TRBJ2-7; TRBD1 matches 7 bases. CDR1 and CDR2 from the germline V gene are SGHRS and YFSETQ. V was clipped by 5 bases and J by 1 base; unmatched bases: 9. The length of the CDR3 is 15 residues. CDR3 nucleotide sequence: TGCGCCAGCAGTTGGGACAGCGTCTCATCCTACGAGCAGTACTTC. Residues: CASSWDSVSSYEQYF.

This clone was seen more than once but under ten times. Here the CDR3 reads CASSIWGAGETQYF. Written as DNA, the CDR3 is TGTGCCAGTAGTATCTGGGGGGCGGGTGAGACCCAGTACTTC. This chain connects TRBV19 to TRBJ2-5; the D gene could be TRBD1 or TRBD2 (6 bases each). V was pared by 3 bases and J by 5 bases, with 13 bases between. The germline V gene encodes CDR1 LNHDA and CDR2 SQIVND (reference sequence). The CDR3 contains 14 residues.

This rearrangement joins TRBV7-2 to TRBJ2-5; D perhaps matches TRBD2 (5 bases). This CDR3 region has 16 residues. V lost 1 base, J lost 4 bases, and 16 bases lay in between. Germline V gene lookup returns CDR1 SGHTA and CDR2 FQGNSA. In nucleotides, the CDR3 is TGTGCCAGCAGCTTAGTTGCCCGGGGTGAAGGAGAGACCCAGTACTTC. Amino acids: CASSLVARGEGETQYF.

V usage is TRBV28 and J usage is TRBJ2-7; D remains ambiguous. Trimming took off 6 bases at V and 1 base at J, with 16 bases between the two ends. This CDR3 spans 15 amino acids. Germline values: CDR1 MDHEN, CDR2 SYDVKM. CDR3 sequence (DNA): TGTGCCAGCAGCCGCGACTCTGGAGTTTCCTACGAGCAGTACTTC. Amino acids: CASSRDSGVSYEQYF.

As for this clone: Other nucleotide sequences in the sample specify the same CDR3. The chain recombines TRBV9 with TRBJ1-2, with D perhaps matching TRBD1 (5 bases). Trimming took 2 bases from V and 3 from J, leaving 8 bases between them. Germline-derived CDR1 and CDR2 are SGDLS and YYNGEE. CDR3 size: 13 residues. This CDR3 is CASSVGGDYGYTF. Written as DNA, the CDR3 is TGTGCCAGCAGCGTGGGAGGGGACTATGGCTACACCTTC.

The genes are TRBV11-2 and TRBJ1-4, with a possible D match to TRBD1 (6 bases). The V end was cut by 4 bases, the J end by 0 bases, with 9 bases between. The CDR3 contains 15 residues. Germline V gene lookup returns CDR1 SGHAT and CDR2 FQNNGV. The DNA for the CDR3 is TGTGCCAGCAGCTCGGGGGCTGCAACTAATGAAAAACTGTTTTTT. Its protein is CASSSGAATNEKLFF.

The CDR3 protein is CASSLTISNEKLFF. The CDR3 DNA reads TGTGCCAGCAGTTTAACAATTTCAAATGAAAAACTGTTTTTT. The rearrangement uses TRBV27 and TRBJ1-4; no definite D call. CDR1 MNHEY and CDR2 SMNVEV come from the germline V gene (reference sequence). The CDR3 has 14 amino acids. Trimming removed 2 bases from V and 5 bases from J, with 9 bases in between.

The chain combines TRBV9 with TRBJ2-7, with a weak D call TRBD2 (6 bases). This CDR3 contains 14 residues. Trimming shortened V by 0 bases and J by 5 bases, and 12 bases separated the two germline ends. The germline V gene encodes CDR1 SGDLS and CDR2 YYNGEE. The CDR3 protein is CASSVGGGGDEQYF. In DNA, the CDR3 is TGTGCCAGCAGCGTAGGGGGCGGAGGGGACGAGCAGTACTTC.

This clone showed up many times. Here the CDR3 DNA reads TGTGCCAGCAGTGACGGACTAGCGGGAGGGACAGATACGCAGTATTTT. Amino acids: CASSDGLAGGTDTQYF. This chain uses TRBV25-1 with TRBJ2-3; the match to TRBD2 covers 15 bases. The germline V gene has CDR1 MGHDK and CDR2 SYGVNS. CDR3 length: 16 residues. After removal of 3 bases from V and 3 bases from J, the junction contained 1 base not matched to a gene. Supplemented by reference TRBV25-1 and TRBJ2-3, the full variable domain reads EADIYQTPRYLVIGTGKKITLECSQTMGHDKMYWYQQDPGMELHLIHYSYGVNSTEKGDLSSESTVSRIRTEHFPLTLESARPSHTSQYLCASSDGLAGGTDTQYFGPGTRLTVL.

V gene TRBV4-1 combines with J gene TRBJ2-7; D possibly corresponds to TRBD2 (6 bases). Trimming cost V 3 bases and J 4 bases, with 10 bases left between them. In germline, CDR1 is MGHRA, CDR2 YSYEKL. The CDR3 runs 13 residues. The CDR3 region is CASSQGLLYEQYF. The CDR3 bases are TGCGCCAGCAGCCAGGGACTCCTTTACGAGCAGTACTTC.

This chain joins TRBV2 and TRBJ1-2; D gene ambiguous. V was cut by 7 bases and J by 4 bases, with 13 bases left in between. CDR3 length equals 13 residues. Germline CDR1 and CDR2: SNHLY and FYNNEI. The CDR3 DNA reads TGTGCCAGCATACCCCAGGACCGCTATGGCTACACCTTC. Translated: CASIPQDRYGYTF.

This chain links TRBV6-5 with TRBJ2-3; D remains unclear. Germline CDR1 is MNHEY and CDR2 is SVGAGI. CDR3 size: 12 residues. Trimming removed 2 bases at V and 4 bases at J, with 4 bases between. CDR3 protein: CASSYGPDTQYF. CDR3 bases: TGTGCCAGCAGTTACGGGCCAGATACGCAGTATTTT.

The J gene is TRBJ1-2, the V gene TRBV15, with 7 bases aligning to TRBD1. V was clipped by 5 bases and J by 7 bases; unmatched bases: 10. The CDR3 runs 14 residues. CDR1 is LNHNV, CDR2 YYDKDF, per germline (reference sequence). The CDR3: CATSRQGGYGGYTF. Here the CDR3 DNA reads TGTGCCACCAGCCGACAGGGCGGATATGGTGGCTACACCTTC.

This chain joins TRBV30 and TRBJ2-7; 7 bases align to TRBD2. Germline CDR1 is GTSNPN and CDR2 is SVGIG (reference sequence). The V segment lost 2 bases and the J segment 7 bases; nucleotides outside the gene matches: 5. CDR3 size: 12 residues. Here the CDR3 reads CAWSPGGFEQYF. CDR3 DNA: TGTGCCTGGAGTCCCGGGGGGTTTGAGCAGTACTTC.

In its sample, this clone was seen once. V usage is TRBV11-2 and J usage is TRBJ1-2; D not certain. CDR1 SGHAT and CDR2 FQNNGV come from the germline V gene. V lost 1 base and J lost 8, with 8 bases in between. The CDR3 loop spans 12 amino acids. CDR3 loop: CASSLGSLGYTF. The CDR3 bases are TGTGCCAGCAGCTTAGGTTCTCTGGGCTACACCTTC.

In this sample, this clone turned up once. This chain connects TRBV19 to TRBJ2-3, with 7 nucleotides matching TRBD2. This CDR3 comprises 16 residues. Trimming cost V 8 bases and J 2 bases; bases outside gene matches: 13. The V gene's germline CDR1 is LNHDA and CDR2 SQIVND (reference sequence). CDR3 sequence: CASGPGLAEVTDTQYF. In DNA form, the CDR3 reads TGTGCCAGTGGGCCCGGGCTAGCGGAAGTCACAGATACGCAGTATTTT. Combining the CDR3 with reference TRBV19 and TRBJ2-3 gives the whole variable domain DGGITQSPKYLFRKEGQNVTLSCEQNLNHDAMYWYRQDPGQGLRLIYYSQIVNDFQKGDIAEGYSVSREKKESFPLTVTSAQKNPTAFYLCASGPGLAEVTDTQYFGPGTRLTVL.

This clone was observed a handful of times. The rearrangement joins TRBV5-1 to TRBJ2-2; D uncertain. This CDR3 has 11 amino acids. Germline values: CDR1 SGHRS, CDR2 YFSETQ. The V gene lost 2 bases and the J gene lost 7 bases, with 3 bases spanning the gap. DNA for the CDR3: TGCGCCAGCAGCTTTGGCGGGGAGCTGTTTTTT. Protein product: CASSFGGELFF.

This clone was observed a single time. The chain recombines TRBV25-1 with TRBJ1-4, with D uncertain. The CDR3 runs 13 residues. The germline V gene has CDR1 MGHDK and CDR2 SYGVNS. V dropped 6 bases and J dropped 10 bases, with 15 bases sitting between them. The CDR3 spells CASSPSGEGKLFF. The CDR3 coding sequence is TGTGCCAGCAGCCCATCCGGGGAGGGAAAACTGTTTTTT. Together with reference TRBV25-1 and TRBJ1-4, the CDR3 gives the full variable domain: EADIYQTPRYLVIGTGKKITLECSQTMGHDKMYWYQQDPGMELHLIHYSYGVNSTEKGDLSSESTVSRIRTEHFPLTLESARPSHTSQYLCASSPSGEGKLFFGSGTQLSVL.

This clone was seen ten or more times. The genes are TRBV28 and TRBJ1-1, with D unclear. Germline V CDR1 and CDR2: MDHEN, SYDVKM. The CDR3 covers 15 residues. The germline V and J ends were trimmed by 2 bases and 0 bases, with 10 bases remaining between them. This chain's CDR3 is CASSLKGYMNTEAFF. The CDR3 DNA reads as TGTGCCAGCAGTTTAAAGGGATACATGAACACTGAAGCTTTCTTT.

The chain's CDR3 is CASSLNSADTQYF. CDR3 in DNA: TGTGCCAGCAGCTTAAACTCTGCAGATACGCAGTATTTT. The chain employs TRBV7-7 and TRBJ2-3; D remains unclear. V was clipped by 2 bases and J by 4 bases, with 7 bases between them. CDR3 length equals 13 residues. Germline V gene lookup returns CDR1 SSHAT and CDR2 FNYEAQ (reference sequence).

The chain uses TRBV27 and TRBJ2-2, with a tentative D call TRBD1 (5 bases). CDR1 MNHEY and CDR2 SMNVEV come from the germline V gene (reference sequence). The CDR3 consists of 14 residues. V shed 6 bases and J shed 8 bases, with 16 bases lying between them. CDR3 region: CASRDTHTGGELFF. CDR3 DNA sequence: TGTGCCAGCAGGGACACTCACACCGGGGGGGAGCTGTTTTTT.

This clone was counted many times. This sequence joins TRBV28 and TRBJ1-2; maybe TRBD1 (5 bases). The CDR3 totals 14 residues. CDR1 and CDR2 (germline): MDHEN, SYDVKM. The V gene lost 6 bases and the J gene lost 8 bases, with 19 bases spanning the gap. CDR3 bases: TGTGCCAGCAGCTCCGGATTTCGGGGCGAAGGCTACACCTTC. Residues: CASSSGFRGEGYTF.

V is TRBV11-3 and J is TRBJ2-1; a weak D match, TRBD2 (5 bases). The germline CDR1 and CDR2 sequences are SGHNT and YENEEA. This CDR3 spans 14 amino acids. Trimming stripped 5 bases from V and 4 bases from J, with 12 bases between. CDR3 coding DNA: TGTGCCAGCAGCCCGAGCCGGGATTACAATGAGCAGTTCTTC. Amino acid sequence: CASSPSRDYNEQFF.

The J gene is TRBJ2-3, the V gene TRBV10-3; 7 bases agree with TRBD2. This CDR3 is built from 16 residues. In germline, CDR1 is ENHRY, CDR2 SYGVKD. Trimming cost V 3 bases and J 2 bases; bases outside gene matches: 8. This CDR3 reads CAISDPGAGATDTQYF. CDR3 nucleotide sequence: TGTGCCATCAGTGACCCGGGCGCGGGAGCCACAGATACGCAGTATTTT.